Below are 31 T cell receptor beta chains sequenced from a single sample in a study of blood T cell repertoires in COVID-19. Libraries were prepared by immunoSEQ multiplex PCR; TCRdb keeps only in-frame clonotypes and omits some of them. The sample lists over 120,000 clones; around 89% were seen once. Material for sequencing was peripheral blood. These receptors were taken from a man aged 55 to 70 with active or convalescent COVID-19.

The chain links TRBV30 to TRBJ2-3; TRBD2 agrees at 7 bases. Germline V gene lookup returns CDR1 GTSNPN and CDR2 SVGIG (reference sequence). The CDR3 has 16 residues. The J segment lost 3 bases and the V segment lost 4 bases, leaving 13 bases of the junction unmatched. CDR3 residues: CAWNNRARGGTDTQYF. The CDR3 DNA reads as TGTGCCTGGAATAACCGGGCCCGCGGGGGTACAGATACGCAGTATTTT.

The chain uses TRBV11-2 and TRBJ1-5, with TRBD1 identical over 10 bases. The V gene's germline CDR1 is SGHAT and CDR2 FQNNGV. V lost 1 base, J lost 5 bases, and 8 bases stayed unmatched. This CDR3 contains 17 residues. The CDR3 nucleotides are TGTGCCAGCAGCTTAGGGGGCCGGACAGGGGGATATCAGCCCCAGCATTTT. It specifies CASSLGGRTGGYQPQHF.

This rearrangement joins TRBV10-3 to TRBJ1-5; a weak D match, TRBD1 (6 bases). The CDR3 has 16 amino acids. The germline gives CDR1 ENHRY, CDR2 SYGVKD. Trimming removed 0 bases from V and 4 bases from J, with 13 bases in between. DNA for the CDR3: TGTGCCATCAGTGAGTCGACCAGGGGTGGTAATCAGCCCCAGCATTTT. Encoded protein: CAISESTRGGNQPQHF.

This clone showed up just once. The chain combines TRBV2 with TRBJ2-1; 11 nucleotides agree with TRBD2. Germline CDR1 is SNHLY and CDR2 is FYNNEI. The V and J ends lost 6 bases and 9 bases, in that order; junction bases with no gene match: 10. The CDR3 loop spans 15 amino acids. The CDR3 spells CASSLLTSGSGEQFF. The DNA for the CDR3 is TGTGCCAGCAGCCTGCTTACTAGCGGGAGTGGTGAGCAGTTCTTC.

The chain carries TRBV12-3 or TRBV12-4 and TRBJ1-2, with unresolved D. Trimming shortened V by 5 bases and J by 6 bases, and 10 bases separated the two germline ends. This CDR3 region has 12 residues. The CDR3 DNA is TGTGCCAGCAGTCCATGGGGAGATGGCTACACCTTC. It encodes CASSPWGDGYTF.

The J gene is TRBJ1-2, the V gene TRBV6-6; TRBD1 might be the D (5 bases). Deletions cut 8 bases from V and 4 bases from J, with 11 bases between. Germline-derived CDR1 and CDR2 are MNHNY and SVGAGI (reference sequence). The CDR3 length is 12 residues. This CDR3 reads CASLGRTYGYTF. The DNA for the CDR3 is TGTGCCAGCCTGGGGCGGACCTATGGCTACACCTTC.

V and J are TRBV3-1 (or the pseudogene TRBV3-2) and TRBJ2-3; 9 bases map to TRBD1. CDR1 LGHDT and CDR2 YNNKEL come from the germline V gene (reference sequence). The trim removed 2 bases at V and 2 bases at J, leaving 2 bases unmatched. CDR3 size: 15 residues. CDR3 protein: CASSQRDRVTDTQYF. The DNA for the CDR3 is TGTGCCAGCAGCCAAAGGGACAGGGTCACAGATACGCAGTATTTT.

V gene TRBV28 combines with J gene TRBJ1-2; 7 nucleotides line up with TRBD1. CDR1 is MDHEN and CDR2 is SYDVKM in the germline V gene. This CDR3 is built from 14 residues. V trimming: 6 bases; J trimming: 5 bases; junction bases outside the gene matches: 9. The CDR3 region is CASRATGTAYGYTF. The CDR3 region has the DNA TGTGCCAGCAGGGCTACCGGGACAGCTTATGGCTACACCTTC.

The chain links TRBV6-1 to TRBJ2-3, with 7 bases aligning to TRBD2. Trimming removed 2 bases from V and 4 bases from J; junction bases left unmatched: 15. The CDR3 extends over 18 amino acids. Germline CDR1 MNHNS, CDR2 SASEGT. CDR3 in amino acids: CASSELVLAENSADTQYF. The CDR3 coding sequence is TGTGCCAGCAGTGAATTGGTCCTAGCGGAGAATTCGGCAGATACGCAGTATTTT.

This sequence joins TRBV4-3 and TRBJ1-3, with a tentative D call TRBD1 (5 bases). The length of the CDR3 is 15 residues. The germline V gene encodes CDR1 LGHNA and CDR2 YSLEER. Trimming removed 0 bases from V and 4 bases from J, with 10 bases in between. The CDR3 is CASSQDRAAGNTIYF. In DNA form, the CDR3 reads TGCGCCAGCAGCCAAGACAGGGCGGCGGGAAACACCATATATTTT.

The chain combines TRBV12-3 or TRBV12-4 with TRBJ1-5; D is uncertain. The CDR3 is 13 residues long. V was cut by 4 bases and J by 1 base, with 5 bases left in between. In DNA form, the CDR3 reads TGTGCCAGCAGTTACAGAAGCAATCAGCCCCAGCATTTT. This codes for CASSYRSNQPQHF.

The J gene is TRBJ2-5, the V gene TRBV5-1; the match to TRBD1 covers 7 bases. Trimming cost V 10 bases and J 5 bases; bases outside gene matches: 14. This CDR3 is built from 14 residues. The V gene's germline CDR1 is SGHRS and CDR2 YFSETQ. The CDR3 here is CACSPTGARETQYF. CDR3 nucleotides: TGCGCCTGCTCACCTACAGGGGCTAGGGAGACCCAGTACTTC.

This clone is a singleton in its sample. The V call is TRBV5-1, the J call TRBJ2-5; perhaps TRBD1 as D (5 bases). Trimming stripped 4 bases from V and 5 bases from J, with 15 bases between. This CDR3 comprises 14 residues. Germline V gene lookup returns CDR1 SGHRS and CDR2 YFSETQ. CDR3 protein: CASSPLGAGETQYF. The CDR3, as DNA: TGCGCCAGCAGCCCCTTAGGGGCCGGGGAGACCCAGTACTTC.

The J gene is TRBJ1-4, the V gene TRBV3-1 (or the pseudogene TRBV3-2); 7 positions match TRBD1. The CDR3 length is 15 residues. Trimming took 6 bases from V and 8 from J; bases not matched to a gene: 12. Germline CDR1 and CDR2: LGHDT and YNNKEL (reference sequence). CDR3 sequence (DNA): TGTGCCAGCAGTCAGACAGGGTATGTAGGAGAAAAACTGTTTTTT. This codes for CASSQTGYVGEKLFF.

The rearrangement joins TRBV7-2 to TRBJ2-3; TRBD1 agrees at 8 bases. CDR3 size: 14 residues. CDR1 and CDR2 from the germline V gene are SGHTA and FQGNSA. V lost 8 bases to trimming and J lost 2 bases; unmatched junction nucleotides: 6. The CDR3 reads CASGGTGITDTQYF. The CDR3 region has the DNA TGTGCCAGCGGCGGGACAGGAATCACAGATACGCAGTATTTT.

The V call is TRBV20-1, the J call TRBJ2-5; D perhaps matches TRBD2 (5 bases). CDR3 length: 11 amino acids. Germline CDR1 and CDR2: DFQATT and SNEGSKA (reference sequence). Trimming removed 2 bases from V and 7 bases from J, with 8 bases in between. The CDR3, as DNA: TGCAGTGCTAGACTAGCAGGGACCCAGTACTTC. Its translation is CSARLAGTQYF.

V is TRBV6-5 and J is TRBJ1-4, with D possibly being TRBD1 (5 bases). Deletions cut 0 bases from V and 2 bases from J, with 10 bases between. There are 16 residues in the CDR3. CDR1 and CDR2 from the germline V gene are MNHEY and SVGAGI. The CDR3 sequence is CASSYSSGGTNEKLFF. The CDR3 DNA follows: TGTGCCAGCAGTTACTCGTCGGGGGGGACTAATGAAAAACTGTTTTTT.

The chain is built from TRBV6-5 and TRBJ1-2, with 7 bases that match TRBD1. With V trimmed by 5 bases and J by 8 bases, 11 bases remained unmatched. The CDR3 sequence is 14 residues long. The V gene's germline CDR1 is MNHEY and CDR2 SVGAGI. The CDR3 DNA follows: TGTGCCAGCAGTCGCAGCGTACAGGGGTACGGCTACACCTTC. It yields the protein CASSRSVQGYGYTF.

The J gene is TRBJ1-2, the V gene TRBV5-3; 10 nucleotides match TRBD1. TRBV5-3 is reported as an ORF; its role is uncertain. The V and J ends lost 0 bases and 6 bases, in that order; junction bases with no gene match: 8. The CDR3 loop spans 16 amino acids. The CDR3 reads CARSLGTDRGQDGYTF. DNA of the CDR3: TGTGCCAGAAGCTTGGGGACAGACAGGGGGCAGGATGGCTACACCTTC.

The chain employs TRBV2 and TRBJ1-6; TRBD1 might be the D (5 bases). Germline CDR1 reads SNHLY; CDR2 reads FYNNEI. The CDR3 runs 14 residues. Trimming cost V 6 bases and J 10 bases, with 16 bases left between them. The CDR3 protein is CASRPYAGGSPLHF. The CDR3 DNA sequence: TGTGCCAGCAGGCCGTACGCGGGGGGATCACCCCTCCACTTT. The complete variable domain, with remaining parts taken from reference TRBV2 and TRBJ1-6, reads EPEVTQTPSHQVTQMGQEVILRCVPISNHLYFYWYRQILGQKVEFLVSFYNNEISEKSEIFDDQFSVERPDGSNFTLKIRSTKLEDSAMYFCASRPYAGGSPLHFGNGTRLTVT.

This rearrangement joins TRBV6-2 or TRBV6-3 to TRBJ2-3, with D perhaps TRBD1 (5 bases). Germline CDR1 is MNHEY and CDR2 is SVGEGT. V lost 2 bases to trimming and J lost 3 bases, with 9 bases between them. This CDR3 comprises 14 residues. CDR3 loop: CASSYQGVTDTQYF. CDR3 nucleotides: TGTGCCAGCAGTTACCAGGGCGTGACAGATACGCAGTATTTT.

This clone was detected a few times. CDR3 nucleotides: TGTGCCAGCAGCCGCGGGACGGGACCAAATGGCTACACCTTC. Translating gives CASSRGTGPNGYTF. This chain uses TRBV6-5 with TRBJ1-2; the D gene is possibly TRBD1 (5 bases). V was pared by 6 bases and J by 6 bases, with 17 bases between. The CDR3 is made up of 14 amino acids. Germline-derived CDR1 and CDR2 are MNHEY and SVGAGI.

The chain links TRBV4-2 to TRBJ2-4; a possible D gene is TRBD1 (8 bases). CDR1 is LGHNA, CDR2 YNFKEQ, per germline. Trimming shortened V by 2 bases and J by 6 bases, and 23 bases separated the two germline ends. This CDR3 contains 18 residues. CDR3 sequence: CASSQITGQGGGGNIQYF. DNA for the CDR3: TGTGCCAGCAGCCAAATCACCGGACAGGGAGGGGGAGGAAACATTCAGTACTTC.

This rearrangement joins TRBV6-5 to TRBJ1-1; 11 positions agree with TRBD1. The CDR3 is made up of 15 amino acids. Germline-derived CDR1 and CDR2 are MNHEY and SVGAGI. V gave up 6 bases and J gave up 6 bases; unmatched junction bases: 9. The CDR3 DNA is TGTGCCAGCAGCCGTCCCGGGACAGGGGGGGCTGAAGCTTTCTTT. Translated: CASSRPGTGGAEAFF.

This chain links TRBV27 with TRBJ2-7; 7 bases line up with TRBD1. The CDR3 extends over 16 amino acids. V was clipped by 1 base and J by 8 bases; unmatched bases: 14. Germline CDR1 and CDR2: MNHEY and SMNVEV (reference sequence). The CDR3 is CASSLWGGQVPLQQYF. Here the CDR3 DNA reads TGTGCCAGCAGTTTATGGGGCGGACAGGTGCCCCTTCAGCAGTACTTC.

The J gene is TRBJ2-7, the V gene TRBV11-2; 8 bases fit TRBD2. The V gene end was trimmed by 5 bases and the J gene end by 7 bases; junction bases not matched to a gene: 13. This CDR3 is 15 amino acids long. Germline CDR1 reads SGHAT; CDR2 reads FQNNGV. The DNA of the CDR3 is TGTGCCAGCAGCACCGACCGAGCGGGAGTACAAGAGCAGTACTTC. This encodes CASSTDRAGVQEQYF. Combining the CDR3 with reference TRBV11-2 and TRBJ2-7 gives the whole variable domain EAGVAQSPRYKIIEKRQSVAFWCNPISGHATLYWYQQILGQGPKLLIQFQNNGVVDDSQLPKDRFSAERLKGVDSTLKIQPAKLEDSAVYLCASSTDRAGVQEQYFGPGTRLTVT.

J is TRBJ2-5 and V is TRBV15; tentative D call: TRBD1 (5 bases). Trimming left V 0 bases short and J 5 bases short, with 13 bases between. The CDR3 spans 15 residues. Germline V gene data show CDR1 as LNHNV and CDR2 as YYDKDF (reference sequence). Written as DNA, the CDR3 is TGTGCCACCAGCAGAGAAAAAGGGGCGCGGGAGACCCAGTACTTC. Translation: CATSREKGARETQYF. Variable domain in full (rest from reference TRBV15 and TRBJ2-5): DAMVIQNPRYQVTQFGKPVTLSCSQTLNHNVMYWYQQKSSQAPKLLFHYYDKDFNNEADTPDNFQSRRPNTSFCFLDIRSPGLGDTAMYLCATSREKGARETQYFGPGTRLLVL.

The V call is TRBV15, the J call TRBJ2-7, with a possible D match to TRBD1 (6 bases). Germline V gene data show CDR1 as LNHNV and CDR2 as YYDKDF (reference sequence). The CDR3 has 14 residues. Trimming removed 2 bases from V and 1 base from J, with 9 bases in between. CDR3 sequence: CATSRIRGSYEQYF. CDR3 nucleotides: TGTGCCACCAGCAGAATCAGGGGTTCCTACGAGCAGTACTTC.

The CDR3, as DNA: TGTGCCAGCAGTGAAGGGGACAGTAGCACAGATACGCAGTATTTT. Its translation: CASSEGDSSTDTQYF. The chain couples TRBV6-4 to TRBJ2-3; 7 bases line up with TRBD1. Trimming took 3 bases from V and 0 from J; bases not matched to a gene: 3. Germline V lookup: CDR1 MRHNA, CDR2 SNTAGT. The CDR3 extends over 15 amino acids.

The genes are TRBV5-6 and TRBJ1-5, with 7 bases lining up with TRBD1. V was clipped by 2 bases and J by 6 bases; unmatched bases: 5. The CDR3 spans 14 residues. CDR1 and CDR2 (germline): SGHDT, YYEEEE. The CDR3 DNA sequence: TGTGCCAGCAGCTTCAGACAGGGAGGTCAGCCCCAGCATTTT. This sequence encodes CASSFRQGGQPQHF.

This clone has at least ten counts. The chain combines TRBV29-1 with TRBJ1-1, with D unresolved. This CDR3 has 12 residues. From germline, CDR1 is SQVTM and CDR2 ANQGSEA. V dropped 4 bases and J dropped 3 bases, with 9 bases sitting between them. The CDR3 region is CSVGRGDTEAFF. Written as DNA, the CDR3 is TGCAGCGTTGGACGGGGTGACACTGAAGCTTTCTTT.